This T cell receptor beta chain emerged from a study of cytomegalovirus exposure and HLA in healthy donors. About the research overall: Unique TCR beta sequences numbering about 100 million came from approximately 180 million T cells in an earlier analysis. Inside one of the first data releases sat roughly 80 million unique TCRs taken from HLA-typed donors.

V shed 6 bases and J shed 7 bases, with 16 bases lying between them. Germline V gene lookup returns CDR1 SNHLY and CDR2 FYNNEI. This CDR3 contains 14 residues. Overall study results and limits: Researchers left out some V segments, among them TRBV6-2 and TRBV6-3, as indistinguishable.

About this clone: The antigen is undetermined.

Primers included in the PCR were 60 Vbeta and 13 Jbeta primers. Clones were read by immunoSEQ multiplex PCR, and TCRdb kept only the in-frame ones, dropping some. The profile shows 150,000 to 200,000 clones, about 80% of them singletons. Regarding donors, all were healthy bone marrow donors. The specimen was PBMCs. This chain joins TRBV2 and TRBJ1-5, with D perhaps matching TRBD1 (5 bases). The clonotype was recovered from a young woman in good health and CMV-seropositive. The CDR3 sequence: CASRNRQGPQPQHF. CDR3 coding DNA: TGTGCCAGCAGGAACCGGCAGGGCCCGCAGCCCCAGCATTTT.